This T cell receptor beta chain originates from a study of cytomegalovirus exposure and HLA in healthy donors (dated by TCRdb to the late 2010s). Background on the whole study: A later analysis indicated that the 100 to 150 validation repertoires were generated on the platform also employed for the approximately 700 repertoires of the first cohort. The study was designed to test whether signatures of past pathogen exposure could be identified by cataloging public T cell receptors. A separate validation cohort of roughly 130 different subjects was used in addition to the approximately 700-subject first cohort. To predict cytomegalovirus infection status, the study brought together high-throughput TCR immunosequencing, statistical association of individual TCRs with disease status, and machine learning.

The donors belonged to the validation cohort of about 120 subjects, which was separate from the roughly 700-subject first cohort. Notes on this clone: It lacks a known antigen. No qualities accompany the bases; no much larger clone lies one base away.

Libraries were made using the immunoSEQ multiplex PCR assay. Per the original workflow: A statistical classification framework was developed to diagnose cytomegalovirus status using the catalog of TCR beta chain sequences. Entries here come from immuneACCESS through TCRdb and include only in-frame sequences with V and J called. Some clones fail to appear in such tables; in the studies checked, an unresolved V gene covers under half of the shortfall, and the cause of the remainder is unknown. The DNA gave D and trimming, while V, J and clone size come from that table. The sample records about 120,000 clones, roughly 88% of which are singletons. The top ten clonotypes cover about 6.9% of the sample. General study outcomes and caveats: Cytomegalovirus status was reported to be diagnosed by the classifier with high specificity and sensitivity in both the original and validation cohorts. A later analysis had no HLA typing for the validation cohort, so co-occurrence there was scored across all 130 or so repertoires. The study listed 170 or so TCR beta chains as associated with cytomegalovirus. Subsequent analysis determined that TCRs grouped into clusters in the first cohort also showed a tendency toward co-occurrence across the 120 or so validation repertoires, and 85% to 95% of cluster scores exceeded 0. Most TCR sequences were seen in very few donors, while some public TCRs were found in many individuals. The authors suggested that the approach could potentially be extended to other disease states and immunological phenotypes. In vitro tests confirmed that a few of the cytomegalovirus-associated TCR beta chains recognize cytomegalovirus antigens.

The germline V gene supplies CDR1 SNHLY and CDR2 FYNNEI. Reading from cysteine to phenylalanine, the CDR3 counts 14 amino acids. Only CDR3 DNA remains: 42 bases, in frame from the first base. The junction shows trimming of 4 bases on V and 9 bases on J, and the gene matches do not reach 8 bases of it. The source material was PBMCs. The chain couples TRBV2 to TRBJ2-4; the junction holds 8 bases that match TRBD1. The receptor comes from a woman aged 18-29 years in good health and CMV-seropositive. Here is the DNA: TGTGCCAGCAGTGGACAGGGGTTAGTAGGCATTCAGTACTTC. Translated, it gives CASSGQGLVGIQYF.